The source of this T cell receptor (beta chain) is a study of blood T cell repertoires in COVID-19. Study details: Sites across the United States, Italy and Spain contributed samples from acute and convalescent COVID-19. T cells, B-cell-depleted T cells, or PBMCs supplied cDNA or gDNA.

The ends lost 0 bases at V and 2 bases at J; junction bases unmatched: 5. The CDR3 extends over 16 amino acids. CDR1 is SGHDN and CDR2 is FVKESK in the germline V gene. Under the authors' procedure: Reference gene primer amplification gave estimated nucleated cell counts. Generated by immunoSEQ multiplex PCR, the TCRdb table keeps only in-frame clones and is missing some. V, J and clone size are those of that table, while D and trimming were read from the DNA. The sample contains around 150,000 clones, 86% of which appear only once. The V and J genes are TRBV14 and TRBJ2-7, with 9 bases fitting TRBD1. The sequence was collected from a man between 65 and 80 years old with acute or convalescent COVID-19. The sequencing sample was made of peripheral blood. The CDR3 DNA sequence: TGTGCCAGCAGCCAAGATGGGGGACAGGGAACCTACGAGCAGTACTTC. Its protein product is CASSQDGGQGTYEQYF.